The TCR beta chain under discussion was sequenced for a study of blood T cell repertoires in COVID-19. In the study overall: Sources were T cells, B-cell-depleted T cells, or PBMCs; the material itself was cDNA or gDNA.

Assay: immunoSEQ multiplex PCR; the TCRdb copy retains only in-frame clones and omits some. The sample lists about half a million clones, around 85% occurring once. Recovered participants had two consecutive negative NP/OP PCR tests, healthcare professional clearance, or symptom resolution. The CDR3 has 17 amino acids. CDR1 SGHRS and CDR2 YFSETQ come from the germline V gene. J lost 5 bases, V lost 4 bases, and 13 bases had no gene match. This receptor was identified in an older woman who had recovered from COVID-19. The V and J genes are TRBV5-1 and TRBJ1-1; TRBD1 matches at 11 bases. The sequencing sample was made of PBMCs or T cells enriched from blood (not recorded which). This chain's CDR3 is CASSLPDPGQGVTEAFF. Written as DNA, the CDR3 is TGCGCCAGCAGCCTTCCCGATCCGGGACAGGGGGTTACTGAAGCTTTCTTT.